This TCR beta chain was sequenced in a study of cytomegalovirus exposure and HLA in healthy donors (dated by TCRdb to about 2017). Context from the whole study: According to an earlier analysis of several hundred of the donors, about 170 million T cells yielded some 110 million unique TCR beta sequences and around 300 Gb of sequence data. A later analysis re-examined previously published TCR beta repertoires from around 670 donors and added high-resolution HLA genotyping to investigate patterns of TCR occurrence. Every repertoire in the discovery cohort had been generated on one and the same sequencing platform. An early release covering roughly 640 HLA-typed donors comprised approximately 300 gigabases of sequencing data and around 86 million unique TCR sequences. Typing coverage differed by locus: A, B, C, DRB1 and DQB1 were typed in roughly 629-630 donors, DQA1 in 522, DPA1 in roughly 590, and DPB1 in roughly 470. Across around 400 genotyped donors of the cohort, an average of roughly 230,000 unique TCR beta nucleotide sequences per donor were sequenced, and approximately 17% of those sequences were non-productive. In an earlier analysis of 500 to 650 of the donors, high-throughput TCR beta sequencing was used to judge whether each TCR beta V gene segment behaved as functional or pseudogenic. Donor age, sex, ethnicity and CMV serostatus were collected together with the repertoire data. About 5 DR-DQ haplotypes were handled as single units for association and clustering, since linkage in the cohort was strong. Class I and class II HLA loci were covered by the typing at four-digit resolution. The later analysis used no new phenotypic data to find candidate immune exposures, relying instead on TCR beta sequences and their occurrence across donors. The T cell repertoires of several hundred subjects were profiled by immunosequencing and related to cytomegalovirus serostatus. High-throughput TCR immunosequencing, statistical association of individual TCRs with disease status, and machine learning were combined to predict cytomegalovirus infection status. In addition to the first cohort of around 670 subjects, a separate validation cohort of 120 different subjects was used. Of the roughly 390 genotyped donors, approximately 83% fell in the genetic ancestry cluster associated with self-reported Caucasian donors. The study aimed to test whether signatures of past pathogen exposure could be identified by cataloging public T cell receptors. In a later genetic analysis, genome-wide SNP genotypes for about 65% of the roughly 700 donors were used, and that subset was treated as a discovery cohort.

Library method: the immunoSEQ multiplex PCR assay. A mixture of 60 forward primers for TCR Vbeta segments and 13 reverse primers for TCR Jbeta segments was used in the multiplex PCR. The CDR3 region of rearranged TCR beta genes was amplified from genomic DNA by a multiplex PCR assay. Amplified TCR beta libraries were sequenced as 87-base-pair reads on the Illumina HiSeq System. In the original analysis: In a later analysis, tens of millions of unique TCR beta chains were counted across the 650 to 700 repertoires, and roughly 11 million of these chains were shared by at least two donors. Raw reads were error-corrected and collapsed into unique sequences by a nearest-neighbor algorithm in which closely related sequences were merged to remove PCR and sequencing errors. CDR3 sequences were aligned to IMGT reference sequences to assign V, D and J gene segments. For a sequence to be retained, a match of at least six nucleotides was required to both a V gene segment and a J gene segment. A rearrangement counted as productive if the CDR3 had no stop codons and remained in frame with V and J, and every other rearrangement counted as non-productive. Following IMGT convention, CDR3 was defined as the stretch from the second conserved V-encoded cysteine to the conserved J-encoded phenylalanine. The earlier analysis of some 550 of the donors excluded any sequence lacking an unambiguous match to a single V gene segment. In an earlier analysis of a few hundred of the donors, a V segment was called functional when productive rearrangements were above 56.7%, and segregating when the standard deviation between donors exceeded 5%. To diagnose cytomegalovirus status from the catalog of TCR beta chain sequences, a statistical classification framework was built. V and J gene assignment, in a later analysis, came from comparing TCR nucleotide sequences with IMGT/GENE-DB human TR gene sequences. In a later analysis, CDR3 sequences and most-parsimonious VDJ recombination scenarios were assigned using the TCRdist pipeline. In a later analysis, every TCR beta chain was defined by the combination of its CDR3 amino acid sequence and its V-gene family, and reads without a unique V-gene family were dropped. To address suspected cross-contamination and a sequencing artifact, a later analysis removed 450 to 700 highly shared, low-generation-probability nucleotide sequences. For each public chain, a later analysis derived a clonal expansion index from normalized ranks of inferred template counts within each repertoire. A later analysis computed generation probabilities with a VDJ recombination model fitted to out-of-frame rearrangements, and checked the results against IGoR. In a later analysis, hypergeometric tests were used to score TCR-TCR, TCR-HLA and TCR-CMV co-occurrence, with a repertoire-size bias correction applied to TCR pairs. To estimate false discovery rates, a later analysis permuted the HLA or CMV assignments 20 times. In a later analysis, co-occurring TCRs were grouped using DBSCAN, and TCRdist sequence similarity was added for clustering within HLA-allele-positive subsets. Repertoires with fewer than 30,000 or more than 120,000 public chains, plus five repertoires with anomalous nucleotide sharing, were excluded from co-occurrence clustering. TCRdb stores this immuneACCESS table with in-frame sequences only. Part of the clones is absent; in the studies checked, under half of the shortfall reflects unresolved V genes, and no reason is known for the rest. That table supplies the V and J calls and clone size; D and trimming were determined from the DNA. In all, the sample holds about 55,000 clones, and around four fifths of those were seen once. The ten largest clonotypes hold 1.5% to 2% of the sample.

Points on this clone: Its antigen is unknown. No much larger clone is present one base from it, and per-base qualities are unavailable.

The cohort comprised under 700 healthy bone marrow donors. Cohort members were all nominally healthy when sampled, although unrecorded immune exposures were likely present. The donor tested CMV seronegative, placing the donor among the 350 to 400 seronegative members of the cohort. Each donor provided a peripheral blood sample, and peripheral blood mononuclear cells were used for TCR beta sequencing. Genomic DNA was extracted from the blood cell samples with the Qiagen DNeasy Blood Extraction Kit. Findings and caveats that apply to the study as a whole: Presence/absence analyses assumed roughly uniform sequencing depth across donors, an assumption that may not hold. The earlier analysis of approximately 540 of the donors excluded approximately 17 rarely observed V segments, including chromosome 9 orphons, because counts were too low. A cluster of highly shared sequence variants was judged likely to represent a technical artifact of the sequencing pipeline. In a later genetic analysis, a missense DCLRE1C variant was associated with V-gene and J-gene trimming of TCR beta chains, and the association was replicated in an independent cohort. A further reported finding was that TCR beta sequences accurately predicted the HLA-A and HLA-B alleles for most subjects in the first cohort. CMV serostatus was the only immune exposure information available for the cohort. The authors suggested that the approach could potentially be generalized to other disease states and immunological phenotypes. In an earlier analysis of 450 to 750 of the donors, most TCR beta V segments appeared in productive rearrangements about 87% or about 30% of the time, broadly matching IMGT annotations. Correlated functional status among segregating V segments might be attributable to linkage disequilibrium, but an unknown experimental factor could not be ruled out. Cytomegalovirus status was reported to be diagnosed by the classifier with high specificity and sensitivity in both the original and validation cohorts. When HLA alleles, especially DR and DQ, strongly co-occurred, TCR associations were difficult to assign to individual alleles. A later analysis associated about 17,000 TCR beta sequences with specific HLA alleles at a false discovery rate of 0.05. Most TCR sequences were seen in very few donors, while some public TCRs were found in many individuals. A later analysis found that TCR association rates varied across HLA loci, with DRB1 alleles showing the most associated TCRs and HLA-C alleles the fewest. In a later analysis, HLA-associated TCR beta chains were found to be more clonally expanded and to have lower generation probabilities than equally common non-associated chains. Only TCR beta chains were sequenced in this cohort, and the absence of alpha or paired-chain data limited detectable features. Three of the identified cytomegalovirus-associated TCR beta chains were confirmed in vitro to be specific for cytomegalovirus antigens. A later analysis reported that several top co-occurrence clusters appeared linked to parvovirus B19, influenza, CMV and Epstein-Barr virus. Most CMV-associated TCR beta chains appeared to be HLA-restricted in a later analysis, and the HLA associations seemed to be driven largely by CMV exposure. According to a later genetic analysis, donors in an Asian-associated ancestry cluster had fewer N-insertions in productive TCRs than the roughly 670-donor mean. HLA typing was unavailable for some donors at each locus, so association tests used only the typed subset. The study listed around 160 TCR beta chains as associated with cytomegalovirus. Because the 87-base-pair reads could not distinguish some IMGT-functional V segments, including TRBV6-2 and TRBV6-3, those segments were excluded.

V loses 1 base, J loses 4 bases, and the germline ends lie 13 bases apart. From its cysteine to its phenylalanine, the CDR3 spans 16 amino acids. Only the CDR3 DNA stays, 48 bases, in frame from base 1. From a lookup of the germline V gene, CDR1 and CDR2 are SGHTA and FQGNSA. The sequence was collected from a young man in good health and CMV-seronegative. Input material: PBMCs. The sequence links TRBV7-2 to TRBJ2-2; the D gene remains uncertain. The CDR3 corresponds to CASSLDGLVLTGELFF. The nucleotide sequence reads TGTGCCAGCAGCTTAGATGGGCTGGTACTCACCGGGGAGCTGTTTTTT.